This TCR beta chain is drawn from a study of human T cells and chemical hapten exposure (dated by TCRdb to the early 2020s). A note on the overall study: For sensitization, 2% DPC in acetone was applied to a 2 cm by 2 cm area of upper inner arm skin. Libraries were pooled for sequencing, and per-sample TCR yields varied mainly because of small differences in library volumes within the pool. Throughout the study period of roughly 24 weeks, patients also received therapeutic DPC doses to the scalp every week. Alopecia areata with under or over 50% scalp involvement, alopecia totalis and alopecia universalis were represented in the patient cohort, which was mostly female. Blood was sampled from patients pre-sensitization (week 0) and at 2, 6 and about 24 weeks after DPC sensitization. Patch testing was performed on the upper back with Finn chambers containing 0.01% DPC, and the patch tests were scored after 6 days according to International Contact Dermatitis Research Group standards. This study followed changes in the peripheral blood TCR repertoire in vivo during primary and secondary sensitization of alopecia patients to the hapten diphenylcyclopropenone (DPC). For TCR sequencing, blood came from about 28 alopecia patients at anywhere from one to four time points (pre-sensitization, 2, 6 and 24 weeks). Overall results and qualifications from the work: Repeated subsampling changed both the strength of the expansion versus patch-test correlation and the threshold at which the correlation became significant. Significantly more large CDR3 similarity clusters were formed by expanded TCRs than by pre-sensitization or healthy control sets, consistent with antigen-driven responses. A positive correlation was found between the number of PT1 expanded TCRs and patch test score, with significance reached at thresholds 8, 16 and 32 but not 4. Because all patients had alopecia, a presumed autoimmune disease, the immune response of the patients might differ from that of healthy individuals. No change with DPC sensitization was found in the number of TCRs above 1 in 1000 frequency, and no evidence of global repertoire structure alterations was found.

Receptors were amplified or captured by RACE. The data were produced on a NextSeq 500. Library preparation attached unique molecular identifiers to individual cDNA molecules for quantitative, reproducible TCR counting. Each blood RNA sample was used to sequence both TCR alpha and TCR beta chains. The original methods were these. A median of roughly 100,000 TCRs per sample was observed, with a range of about 20,000 to 750,000. The Decombinator software suite was used to annotate V, J and CDR3 in the TCR reads. To make PS versus PT1 abundance plots, every sample was subsampled to the same number of TCRs (28,000). Expanded TCRs were defined as absent before sensitization and observed at least eight times at the 2-week time point. TCRdb ran its own pipeline on the public reads, namely fastp trimming at Q25 and MiXCR clone calling, and kept in-frame beta chains. A single entry per CDR3 protein holds the most common genes and DNA from its merged rows. TCRdb's processing, not the study's, gives the V and J calls here. This sample lists more than 55,000 distinct CDR3 sequences; 9.8% were detected once. The ten top clones hold approximately 3% of the sample.

This clonotype appeared a few times. Its antigen has not been determined. Base quality data are lacking; no much larger clone is found one base away. The time point label for this specimen denotes: patch test 1, 2 weeks after DPC sensitization. This sample's treatment or condition label indicates: therapeutic diphenylcyclopropenone sensitization with weekly scalp DPC. At each patch-test visit, blood was drawn before the patch test was applied. Patients were considered eligible if aged 18 to 70, diagnosed with alopecia and deemed suitable for DPC therapy, and patients were excluded if pregnant. Total RNA was extracted from unfractionated whole blood that had been collected in Tempus Blood RNA tubes. The clonotype was recovered from a woman aged 35 to 49 with alopecia areata. Some clones in this sample may be carry-over from other donors' samples. The sequencing used whole blood, collected in connection with sensitization to the hapten diphenylcyclopropenone (DPC).

The CDR3 protein sequence reads: CAIRGQAMNTEAFF. Read as DNA, the sequence is TGTGCCATCAGGGGACAGGCTATGAACACTGAAGCTTTCTTT. The sequence joins TRBV10-3 to TRBJ1-1; TRBD1 agrees with 8 junctional bases. V loses 6 bases at its end and J loses 0 bases; junction bases beyond the gene matches: 3. The CDR3 measures 14 amino acids from cysteine to phenylalanine. Of the read, only the CDR3 DNA is kept; its 42 bases are in frame from base 1. From the germline V gene, CDR1 is ENHRY and CDR2 is SYGVKD.